A selection of T cell receptor beta chains follows, all from one sample in a study of T cell responses to AZD1222 COVID-19 vaccine. Some clones are missing from TCRdb's copy, which holds only in-frame ones; the method was immunoSEQ multiplex PCR. The repertoire holds approximately 75,000 clones, approximately 87% seen once, with 1.2% to 1.5% in the top ten. Here the sequenced sample was peripheral blood, taken 28 days after the second AZD1222 dose. The receptors were sampled from an adult who received the AZD1222 COVID-19 vaccine. The CDR3 runs from the conserved cysteine through the conserved F or W. The D gene is left open where the match is weak. Expanded clones are given a class, and other clones once, few, many or no size at all.

V	D	J	size	DNA	CDR3
TRBV6-2/TRBV6-3	-	TRBJ2-7	-	TGTGCCAGCAGTTACTCTGTGACAGCCTACGAGCAGTACTTC	CASSYSVTAYEQYF
TRBV19	-	TRBJ2-3	few	TGTGCCAGTAGTACGGACCCAGGGGGGGCAGATACGCAGTATTTT	CASSTDPGGADTQYF
TRBV5-1	-	TRBJ2-1	-	TGCGCCAGCAGCGGCGGCAGGCCGATCGATGAGCAGTTCTTC	CASSGGRPIDEQFF
TRBV24-1	-	TRBJ1-2	once	TGTGCCACCAGTGATTCACAACGTGGCTACACCTTC	CATSDSQRGYTF
TRBV6-2/TRBV6-3	-	TRBJ1-6	once	TGTGCCAGCAGTTTCGGGACCTATTCACCCCTCCACTTT	CASSFGTYSPLHF
TRBV4-1	-	TRBJ1-5	-	TGCGCCAGCAGCCAGGCAGACGGGATGAACAATCAGCCCCAGCATTTT	CASSQADGMNNQPQHF
TRBV5-1	-	TRBJ2-7	-	TGCGCCAGCAGCCCGGATCCCAGTTCCCAAGCGGAGCAGTACTTC	CASSPDPSSQAEQYF
TRBV14	-	TRBJ2-7	-	TGTGCCAGCAGCCATGCCTACGAGCAGTACTTC	CASSHAYEQYF
TRBV7-2	TRBD1	TRBJ1-5	-	TGTGCCAGCAGCTCTCCAACAGGGGTAAATCAGCCCCAGCATTTT	CASSSPTGVNQPQHF
TRBV20-1	-	TRBJ1-1	-	TGCAGTGATGAGAACACTGAAGCTTTCTTT	CSDENTEAFF
TRBV6-5	-	TRBJ1-1	-	TGTGCCAGCACCCGAACAATGAACACTGAAGCTTTCTTT	CASTRTMNTEAFF
TRBV7-9	-	TRBJ1-1	-	TGTGCCAGCAGCCGCACCAATCCGGGGCAGAAGAACACTGAAGCTTTCTTT	CASSRTNPGQKNTEAFF
TRBV7-7	-	TRBJ2-3	-	TGTGCCAGCAGCTTATGGGGCGTCGGGGATACGCAGTATTTT	CASSLWGVGDTQYF
TRBV4-1	-	TRBJ1-2	-	TGCGCCAGCAGCCAAGTCTCAGAAAACTATGGCTACACCTTC	CASSQVSENYGYTF
TRBV28	-	TRBJ1-1	-	TGTGCCAGCAGCCTGGACGTATTTGAAGCTTTCTTT	CASSLDVFEAFF
TRBV19	-	TRBJ1-5	-	TGTGCCAGTAGTACCACTAAAAATCAGCCCCAGCATTTT	CASSTTKNQPQHF
TRBV7-2	-	TRBJ1-4	-	TGTGCCAGCAGCTTAGGAGGTTCTAATGAAAAACTGTTTTTT	CASSLGGSNEKLFF
TRBV5-1	TRBD1	TRBJ1-1	-	TGCGCCAGCAGCCCGACCCTGAGCACAGGGGTAACTGAAGCTTTCTTT	CASSPTLSTGVTEAFF
TRBV6-1	-	TRBJ1-1	few	TGTGCCAGCAGTGAGGTGTTCCCTGAAGCTTTCTTT	CASSEVFPEAFF
TRBV12-3/TRBV12-4	TRBD1	TRBJ1-2	-	TGTGCCAGCCGTGACAGGGATAGGGGTGGCTACACCTTC	CASRDRDRGGYTF
TRBV4-2	-	TRBJ2-7	-	TGTGCCAGCAGCAAACACCCAGGGGCGACCTACGAGCAGTACTTC	CASSKHPGATYEQYF
TRBV19	-	TRBJ1-6	-	TGTGCCAGTAGGATAGGTCCAGGGATGGCACCCCTCCACTTT	CASRIGPGMAPLHF
TRBV28	-	TRBJ2-2	-	TGTGCCAGCCGCCCTCGACAGGCCGGGGAGCTGTTTTTT	CASRPRQAGELFF
TRBV27	-	TRBJ1-1	-	TGTGCCAGCAGCCGCGGAGGGAACACTGAAGCTTTCTTT	CASSRGGNTEAFF
TRBV5-4	TRBD1	TRBJ2-5	-	TGTGCCAGCAGCACCAGGACAGGGGAAGAGACCCAGTACTTC	CASSTRTGEETQYF
TRBV29-1	TRBD1	TRBJ1-2	-	TGCAGCGTTGCCGGACAGGGAGTTGGTGGCTACACCTTC	CSVAGQGVGGYTF
TRBV19	-	TRBJ1-5	-	TGTGCCAGTAGCTGGGGGACTTATAGCAATCAGCCCCAGCATTTT	CASSWGTYSNQPQHF
TRBV18	TRBD1	TRBJ1-5	-	TGTGCCAGCTCCCCCCTGACAGGGCCGAACAATCAGCCCCAGCATTTT	CASSPLTGPNNQPQHF
TRBV6-1	-	TRBJ1-3	-	TGTGCCAGCAGTGAGGGTTTTTTCTCTGGAAACACCATATATTTT	CASSEGFFSGNTIYF
TRBV9	-	TRBJ2-1	-	TGTGCCAGCAGCGTTACAGGGCTTAGCGATAATGAGCAGTTCTTC	CASSVTGLSDNEQFF
TRBV5-1	TRBD1	TRBJ1-5	-	TGCGCCAGCAGCCCGGGGACAGGGTCAGGGCAGCCCCAGCATTTT	CASSPGTGSGQPQHF
TRBV29-1	-	TRBJ1-3	-	TGCAGCGTCAGTCCCCGTAGCTCTGGAAACACCATATATTTT	CSVSPRSSGNTIYF
TRBV6-5	-	TRBJ1-6	-	TGTGCCAGCAGTTATTCGGGTTCACCCCTCCACTTT	CASSYSGSPLHF
TRBV6-5	TRBD2	TRBJ2-5	-	TGTGCCAGCAATCGGGGAGGGGAAGAGACCCAGTACTTC	CASNRGGEETQYF
TRBV10-3	TRBD2	TRBJ2-7	-	TGTGCCATCAGTGACCCCCCCGGGGGGGAAAAAACCTACGAGCAGTACTTC	CAISDPPGGEKTYEQYF
TRBV5-1	-	TRBJ1-6	-	TGCGCCAGCGGGGGGGGCCCGAATTCACCCCTCCACTTT	CASGGGPNSPLHF
TRBV6-5	-	TRBJ2-2	-	TGTGCCAGTGGCGGGCAGGGGTTGAACACCGGGGAGCTGTTTTTT	CASGGQGLNTGELFF
TRBV5-1	TRBD1	TRBJ1-1	-	TGCGCCAGCAGCCCCAGGGGGGCGAACACTGAAGCTTTCTTT	CASSPRGANTEAFF
TRBV29-1	TRBD2	TRBJ2-1	-	TGCAGCGTTGACCGGACTAGCGGTACCAATGAGCAGTTCTTC	CSVDRTSGTNEQFF
TRBV5-1	-	TRBJ1-4	-	TGCGCCAGCAGCCCTGTGGATCGGAATGAAAAACTGTTTTTT	CASSPVDRNEKLFF
TRBV10-1	-	TRBJ1-2	-	TGCGCCAGCAGTGAGGCCAGCGGAACATACTATGGCTACACCTTC	CASSEASGTYYGYTF
TRBV10-3	-	TRBJ2-1	once	TGTGCCATCGGCGAAAGGGCGATCAATGAGCAGTTCTTC	CAIGERAINEQFF
TRBV18	-	TRBJ2-5	-	TGTGCCAGCTCACCTGGGGGGCAAGAGACCCAGTACTTC	CASSPGGQETQYF
TRBV5-1	-	TRBJ2-3	-	TGCGCCAGCAGCTTGGGAGACGCCATTTCCTCAGATACGCAGTATTTT	CASSLGDAISSDTQYF
TRBV7-9	TRBD1	TRBJ1-6	-	TGTGCCAGCAGCATAGGACAGGGGTGGAATTCACCCCTCCACTTT	CASSIGQGWNSPLHF
TRBV29-1	-	TRBJ2-7	-	TGCAGCGTTGGAGGGGTGGTAGGATTGCACGAGCAGTACTTC	CSVGGVVGLHEQYF
TRBV19	-	TRBJ1-2	-	TGTGCCAGTAGTATAGGAACAGCCTATGGCTACACCTTC	CASSIGTAYGYTF
TRBV4-1	TRBD1	TRBJ1-2	-	TGCGCCAGCAGCCAAGACTGGACAGGGTTTAATGGCTACACCTTC	CASSQDWTGFNGYTF
TRBV12-3/TRBV12-4	TRBD1	TRBJ1-6	-	TGTGCCATCCGGGACAGGGACAATTCACCCCTCCACTTT	CAIRDRDNSPLHF
TRBV2	-	TRBJ2-1	-	TGTGCCAGCAGTGAAAAGGAGCAGTTCTTC	CASSEKEQFF
TRBV19	-	TRBJ1-2	-	TGTGCCACCTTAAGCGGGGGGCGCGGCTATGGCTACACCTTC	CATLSGGRGYGYTF
TRBV18	-	TRBJ2-3	-	TGTGCCAGCTCACGGACCGGGACACCATCTAACACAGATACGCAGTATTTT	CASSRTGTPSNTDTQYF
TRBV12-3/TRBV12-4	-	TRBJ2-3	-	TGTGCCAGCAGTTTCTTGGTTACAGATACGCAGTATTTT	CASSFLVTDTQYF
TRBV27	TRBD1	TRBJ2-7	-	TGTGCCAGCAGTTTATCTGGGACAGCCTACGAGCAGTACTTC	CASSLSGTAYEQYF
TRBV10-3	TRBD1	TRBJ1-5	-	TGTGCCATCAGTGAGTCCCCGGACAGGGTCAATCAGCCCCAGCATTTT	CAISESPDRVNQPQHF
TRBV27	TRBD2	TRBJ2-2	once	TGTGCCAGCAGTTTTACTAGCGGGGACACCGGGGAGCTGTTTTTT	CASSFTSGDTGELFF
TRBV7-2	TRBD2	TRBJ2-7	-	TGTGCCAGCAGAGTAGCGGGGGGGGCCGGCGAGCAGTACTTC	CASRVAGGAGEQYF
TRBV7-9	-	TRBJ1-2	-	TGTGCCAGCAGCTCCCAGCCGAGACCTTATGGTGGCTACACCTTC	CASSSQPRPYGGYTF
TRBV7-9	TRBD1	TRBJ1-2	-	TGTGCCAGCAGCTTTCGACAGGGAGGGGGCTACACCTTC	CASSFRQGGGYTF
TRBV18	TRBD1	TRBJ2-7	-	TGTGCCAGCTCACGCGACAGGGGAGGCGAGCAGTACTTC	CASSRDRGGEQYF